The next 4 T cell receptor beta chains were all read from a single sample in a study of blood T cell repertoires in COVID-19. Data came from immunoSEQ multiplex PCR; TCRdb stores just in-frame clones and leaves some out. The sample includes roughly 180,000 clones, more than 75% seen only once; the top ten take roughly 9.4%. The sample taken for sequencing was peripheral blood. Every receptor here comes from a woman in her fifties or sixties with active or convalescent COVID-19.

The CDR3, as DNA: TGCGCCAGCAGCCCCTATCCCTACAATGAGCAGTTCTTC. It yields the protein CASSPYPYNEQFF. The chain joins TRBV4-3 to TRBJ2-1; D gene ambiguous. V lost 4 bases and J 2 bases, leaving 6 bases between the germline ends. This CDR3 has 13 amino acids. The germline gives CDR1 LGHNA, CDR2 YSLEER.

The chain employs TRBV11-2 and TRBJ2-1; TRBD2 is a possible D gene (6 bases). V was clipped by 0 bases and J by 5 bases, with 17 bases between them. This CDR3 has 17 residues. CDR1 SGHAT and CDR2 FQNNGV come from the germline V gene. The CDR3 nucleotides read TGTGCCAGCAGCTTAGAGGCTAGCGTGGCGCCGAACAATGAGCAGTTCTTC. Translating gives CASSLEASVAPNNEQFF.

This clone was observed a few times. This chain joins TRBV7-8 and TRBJ2-2; a possible D gene is TRBD1 (6 bases). The CDR3 runs to 16 residues. Germline-derived CDR1 and CDR2 are SGHVS and FQNEAQ. The V gene lost 1 base and the J gene lost 4 bases, with 13 bases spanning the gap. The CDR3 DNA follows: TGTGCCAGCAGCTTAGGAGGGACAATGGTCACCGGGGAGCTGTTTTTT. Residues: CASSLGGTMVTGELFF.

The chain joins TRBV19 to TRBJ1-2; the D gene is possibly TRBD1 (5 bases). This CDR3 spans 14 amino acids. Trimming removed 4 bases from V and 4 bases from J, with 13 bases in between. Germline CDR1 is LNHDA and CDR2 is SQIVND (reference sequence). CDR3 region: CASSNPGIFYGYTF. The CDR3 nucleotides are TGTGCCAGTAGTAATCCAGGGATCTTCTATGGCTACACCTTC.